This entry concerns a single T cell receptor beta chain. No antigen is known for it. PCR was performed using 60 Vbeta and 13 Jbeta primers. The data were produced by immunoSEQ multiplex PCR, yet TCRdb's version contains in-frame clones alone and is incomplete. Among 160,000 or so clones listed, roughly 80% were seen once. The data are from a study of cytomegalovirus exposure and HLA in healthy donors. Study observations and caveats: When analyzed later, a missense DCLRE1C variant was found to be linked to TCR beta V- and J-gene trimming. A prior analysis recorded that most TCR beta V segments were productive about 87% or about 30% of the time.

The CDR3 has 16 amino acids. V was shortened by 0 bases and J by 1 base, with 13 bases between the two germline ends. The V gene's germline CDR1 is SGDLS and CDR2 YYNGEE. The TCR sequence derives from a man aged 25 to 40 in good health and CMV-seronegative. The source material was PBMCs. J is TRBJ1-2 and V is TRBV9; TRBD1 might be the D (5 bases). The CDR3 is CASSVASQGNNYGYTF. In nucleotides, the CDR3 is TGTGCCAGCAGCGTAGCTTCCCAGGGAAATAACTATGGCTACACCTTC.